Below are 14 T cell receptor beta chains sequenced from a single sample in a study of CD8 T cells in ankylosing spondylitis. TCRdb re-called the 5' RACE reads with MiXCR, one entry per CDR3 protein. The sample carries about 320,000 distinct CDR3 sequences, 9.5% to 13% recorded once. The sequenced sample consisted of blood, either unsorted or a sorted T cell fraction (not recorded which). The origin of the receptors is a female donor with ankylosing spondylitis or in good health (not recorded which).

The chain has TRBV30 and TRBJ1-5; the D is unclear. In germline, CDR1 is GTSNPN, CDR2 SVGIG (reference sequence). V lost 2 bases to trimming and J lost 3 bases, with 11 bases between them. This CDR3 is 14 amino acids long. The CDR3 sequence: CAWSNGQPNQPQHF. The CDR3 nucleotides read TGTGCCTGGAGTAACGGGCAGCCCAATCAGCCCCAGCATTTT.

There are many counts of this clonotype. The rearrangement uses TRBV20-1 and TRBJ2-1, with 8 bases aligning to TRBD2. The V gene's germline CDR1 is DFQATT and CDR2 SNEGSKA (reference sequence). Trimming cost V 0 bases and J 5 bases; bases outside gene matches: 6. The CDR3 length is 15 residues. The CDR3 protein is CSARDRGGHNNEQFF. The CDR3 DNA reads as TGCAGTGCTAGAGACCGGGGGGGGCATAACAATGAGCAGTTCTTC.

This clonotype has a single count. The rearrangement joins TRBV18 to TRBJ2-1, with D tentatively TRBD2 (6 bases). The V gene lost 1 base and the J gene lost 9 bases, with 13 bases spanning the gap. The CDR3 runs 14 residues. The germline V gene encodes CDR1 KGHSH and CDR2 LQKENI. CDR3 in DNA: TGTGCCAGCTCACCACAAAGGGCCGGGGGTGAGCAGTTCTTC. As protein: CASSPQRAGGEQFF.

The table lists this clonotype with a few counts. J is TRBJ2-2 and V is TRBV7-2, with TRBD2 matching 9 bases. Germline V gene sequence: CDR1 SGHTA, CDR2 FQGNSA. CDR3 length: 15 amino acids. Trimming at V came to 7 bases and at J to 6 bases, leaving 9 bases not matched to a gene. CDR3 protein: CASILVAGAAGELFF. CDR3 nucleotide sequence: TGTGCCAGCATCCTTGTAGCGGGAGCGGCCGGGGAGCTGTTTTTT.

This clonotype was detected only a few times. The chain employs TRBV14 and TRBJ2-5; D ambiguous. Between the trimmed V and J ends, which lost 7 bases and 2 bases, there was a span of 14 bases. The V gene's germline CDR1 is SGHDN and CDR2 FVKESK. This CDR3 has 14 residues. CDR3 amino acids: CASTPAWNQETQYF. DNA of the CDR3: TGTGCCAGCACGCCCGCATGGAATCAAGAGACCCAGTACTTC.

This clonotype was observed many times. The chain is built from TRBV5-1 and TRBJ1-2, with D uncertain. Trimming pared 5 bases from V and 8 bases from J, leaving 19 bases between. The CDR3 runs 14 residues. The V gene's germline CDR1 is SGHRS and CDR2 YFSETQ. The CDR3 reads CASRSVKGLGGYTF. DNA of the CDR3: TGCGCCAGCAGGTCCGTTAAAGGGCTCGGAGGCTACACCTTC.

The sample holds many counts of this clonotype. The genes are TRBV5-1 and TRBJ2-3; TRBD1 or TRBD2 may be the D gene (5 bases each). The CDR3 spans 17 residues. Deletions cut 3 bases from V and 2 bases from J, with 19 bases between. Germline values: CDR1 SGHRS, CDR2 YFSETQ. CDR3 region: CASSSLSGTADTDTQYF. The CDR3 bases are TGCGCCAGCAGCTCATTATCCGGGACGGCAGACACAGATACGCAGTATTTT.

This clonotype was counted ten times or more. The gene calls are TRBV20-1 and TRBJ2-1, with D unresolved. V lost 1 base and J lost 7, with 8 bases in between. CDR1 and CDR2 (germline): DFQATT, SNEGSKA (reference sequence). The CDR3 is 12 residues long. The CDR3 is CSARGEMNEQFF. As DNA, the CDR3 is TGCAGTGCTAGAGGGGAAATGAATGAGCAGTTCTTC.

This clonotype has more than one count but fewer than ten. DNA of the CDR3: TGTGCCAGCAGCCTAGACGGCACCAATCAGCCCCAGCATTTT. Translated: CASSLDGTNQPQHF. J is TRBJ1-5 and V is TRBV12-3 or TRBV12-4; D gene uncertain. Trimming cost V 6 bases and J 3 bases, with 12 bases left between them. The CDR3 runs to 14 residues.

This clonotype showed up many times. The chain uses TRBV7-2 and TRBJ2-1; D gene ambiguous. Trimming removed 5 bases at V and 15 bases at J, with 14 bases between. CDR3 size: 11 residues. The germline V gene encodes CDR1 SGHTA and CDR2 FQGNSA. The CDR3 DNA sequence: TGTGCCAGCAGCATCGGTGTCGATAGGTTCTTC. Protein sequence: CASSIGVDRFF.

There are many counts of this clonotype. The chain links TRBV29-1 to TRBJ1-1, with no clear D. The V gene's germline CDR1 is SQVTM and CDR2 ANQGSEA. The CDR3 contains 13 residues. V gave up 4 bases and J gave up 0 bases, with 9 bases separating them. CDR3 sequence: CSVGRVLNTEAFF. In DNA, the CDR3 is TGCAGCGTTGGCCGAGTACTGAACACTGAAGCTTTCTTT. Using reference TRBV29-1 and TRBJ1-1 for the parts outside the CDR3, the full variable domain is SAVISQKPSRDICQRGTSLTIQCQVDSQVTMMFWYRQQPGQSLTLIATANQGSEATYESGFVIDKFPISRPNLTFSTLTVSNMSPEDSSIYLCSVGRVLNTEAFFGQGTRLTVV.

This clonotype was seen repeatedly, ten times or more. The chain joins TRBV4-3 to TRBJ2-2, with 7 nucleotides matching TRBD1. J was trimmed by 3 bases and V by 6 bases; bases with no gene match: 7. This CDR3 is 15 amino acids long. The germline V gene encodes CDR1 LGHNA and CDR2 YSLEER. CDR3 sequence: CASRPDRAYTGELFF. CDR3 nucleotides: TGCGCCAGCAGACCCGACAGGGCCTACACCGGGGAGCTGTTTTTT.

The genes are TRBV10-3 and TRBJ2-5; 8 nucleotides line up with TRBD1. The CDR3 is made up of 15 amino acids. V trimming: 3 bases; J trimming: 5 bases; junction bases outside the gene matches: 8. CDR1 and CDR2 (germline): ENHRY, SYGVKD. The CDR3 spells CAISDAGQGGETQYF. CDR3 sequence (DNA): TGTGCCATCAGTGACGCCGGACAGGGCGGGGAGACCCAGTACTTC.

This clonotype has just a few counts. CDR3 amino acids: CASSQATGEAFF. CDR3 sequence (DNA): TGTGCCAGCAGCCAAGCCACGGGGGAAGCTTTCTTT. The genes are TRBV3-1 and TRBJ1-1; no definite D call. This CDR3 spans 12 amino acids. The V end was cut by 1 base, the J end by 8 bases, with 8 bases between. CDR1 is LGHDT, CDR2 YNNKEL, per germline (reference sequence).